The 10 T cell receptor beta chains below were found in one sample sequenced in a study of regulatory T cells in long-lasting Graves disease. Time point indicated: newly diagnosed GD, antithyroid drugs for less than 3 months. Generation of the TCR library employed RNA extracted from PBMCs. Building the TCR beta libraries relied on iRepertoire HTBI primers, and CDR3 regions underwent Arm-PCR. TCRdb called the multiplex PCR reads again in MiXCR, with one record for every CDR3 protein. The sample holds hundreds of thousands of distinct CDR3 sequences; less than 20% are singletons and the top ten take 18%. The same sample was also used in a study of T cells in Graves' hyperthyroidism and ophthalmopathy.

Sequencing used peripheral blood mononuclear cells (PBMCs), obtained at new diagnosis, from a patient treated with antithyroid drugs. The receptors originated from a woman younger than 45 with Graves disease.

This clonotype was picked up many times. V usage is TRBV28 and J usage is TRBJ1-4; D is unresolved. Germline lookup yields CDR1 MDHEN and CDR2 SYDVKM. This CDR3 comprises 13 residues. Trimming cost V 7 bases and J 4 bases, with 10 bases left between them. The CDR3 loop is CASKEQNNEKLFF. The CDR3 DNA sequence: TGTGCCAGCAAAGAGCAGAATAATGAAAAACTGTTTTTT.

This clonotype was seen only a few times. J is TRBJ2-7 and V is TRBV3-1; D is possibly TRBD1 (6 bases). Trimming removed 3 bases from V and 6 bases from J, with 18 bases in between. Germline CDR1 LGHDT, CDR2 YNNKEL (reference sequence). This CDR3 contains 15 residues. CDR3 sequence (DNA): TGTGCCAGCAGCCAGATTAGTGGGGACAAAGGCGAGCAGTACTTC. As protein: CASSQISGDKGEQYF.

This clonotype was found many times. The rearrangement uses TRBV28 and TRBJ2-4; D may be TRBD1 or TRBD2 (6 bases each). The ends were cut back, 2 bases at V and 4 bases at J, with 18 bases in the middle. Looked up from germline, CDR1 is MDHEN and CDR2 is SYDVKM. The CDR3 extends over 17 amino acids. The CDR3 here is CASSLGGGIRGKNIQYF. The CDR3 coding sequence is TGTGCCAGCAGTTTAGGTGGGGGGATCAGGGGTAAAAACATTCAGTACTTC.

The chain employs TRBV25-1 and TRBJ1-5; D may be TRBD1 (6 bases). Trimming shortened V by 6 bases and J by 6 bases, and 15 bases separated the two germline ends. This CDR3 is built from 14 residues. Germline lookup yields CDR1 MGHDK and CDR2 SYGVNS. The CDR3, as DNA: TGTGCCAGCAGAGAGAGGACAGTTCTTCAGCCCCAGCATTTT. Translation: CASRERTVLQPQHF.

CDR3: CSARDGGRNIGSYGYTF. CDR3 coding DNA: TGCAGTGCTAGAGATGGAGGCAGGAATATTGGTAGCTATGGCTACACCTTC. The J gene is TRBJ1-2, the V gene TRBV20-1; D unresolved. This CDR3 has 17 residues. The germline CDR1 and CDR2 sequences are DFQATT and SNEGSKA (reference sequence). V lost 0 bases, J lost 4 bases, and 21 bases lay in between.

This rearrangement joins TRBV2 to TRBJ1-4; D is perhaps TRBD1 (6 bases). Germline lookup yields CDR1 SNHLY and CDR2 FYNNEI. The CDR3 spans 13 residues. V gave up 3 bases and J gave up 6 bases, with 8 bases separating them. The CDR3 loop is CASSDRGYEKLFF. CDR3 nucleotide sequence: TGTGCCAGCAGTGACAGGGGATATGAAAAACTGTTTTTT.

There are many counts of this clonotype. The DNA for the CDR3 is TGTGCCAGCAGCTTATTGCGGGGTTTAGAGCAGTACTTC. As protein: CASSLLRGLEQYF. This rearrangement joins TRBV7-2 to TRBJ2-7, with TRBD2 as a possible D gene (6 bases). V was cut by 2 bases and J by 7 bases, with 12 bases left in between. The CDR3 consists of 13 residues. Germline V CDR1 and CDR2: SGHTA, FQGNSA.

This clonotype was counted many times. The J gene is TRBJ1-2, the V gene TRBV4-2; 9 bases line up with TRBD1. CDR3 length equals 14 residues. The germline V gene has CDR1 LGHNA and CDR2 YNFKEQ. V shed 1 base, J shed 8 bases, and the junction held 5 bases outside the gene matches. The CDR3 nucleotides read TGTGCCAGCAGCCAAGCTGGGACAGGGTGGGGCTACACCTTC. Translated: CASSQAGTGWGYTF.

This clonotype came up many times. The J gene is TRBJ2-3, the V gene TRBV30, with D possibly TRBD1 on 5 matching bases. Per germline, CDR1 GTSNPN and CDR2 SVGIG (reference sequence). CDR3 length: 12 amino acids. V was cut by 2 bases and J by 6 bases, with 9 bases left in between. The CDR3, as DNA: TGTGCCTGGAGTAAAGGGGTTGATACGCAGTATTTT. Protein sequence: CAWSKGVDTQYF.

This clonotype was detected ten times or more. The chain recombines TRBV12-3 or TRBV12-4 with TRBJ1-3; D ambiguous. CDR3 length: 12 amino acids. The V gene lost 4 bases and the J gene lost 7 bases, with 8 bases spanning the gap. The CDR3 DNA reads TGTGCCAGCAGTTCGCGAGGGAACACCATATATTTT. Translating it yields CASSSRGNTIYF.